The present T cell receptor (beta chain) was sequenced within a study of blood T cell repertoires in COVID-19. Background on the study: Samples taken during acute and convalescent COVID-19 were collected in the United States, Italy and Spain.

As for this clone: Compared with germline, one end of the junction differs, possibly owing to a read error.

Source study methods: Reference gene primer amplification gave estimated nucleated cell counts. Assay used: immunoSEQ multiplex PCR; TCRdb lists only in-frame clones, some missing. V, J and clone size derive from that table, while D and trimming were established from the DNA sequence. The sample has over 110,000 clones, roughly 80% seen once; the top ten hold about 3.5%. The CDR3 has 17 amino acids. The V gene's germline CDR1 is LGHDT and CDR2 YNNKEL (reference sequence). Sequences were obtained from peripheral blood. V gene TRBV3-1 (or the pseudogene TRBV3-2) combines with J gene TRBJ1-3; TRBD1 might be the D (6 bases). This receptor was obtained from a man aged 65 to 79 who had recovered from COVID-19. CDR3 protein: CASNQKLGRGRGNTIYF. The CDR3 nucleotides read TGTGCCAGCAACCAAAAGTTGGGGCGGGGGCGAGGAAACACCATATATTTT.